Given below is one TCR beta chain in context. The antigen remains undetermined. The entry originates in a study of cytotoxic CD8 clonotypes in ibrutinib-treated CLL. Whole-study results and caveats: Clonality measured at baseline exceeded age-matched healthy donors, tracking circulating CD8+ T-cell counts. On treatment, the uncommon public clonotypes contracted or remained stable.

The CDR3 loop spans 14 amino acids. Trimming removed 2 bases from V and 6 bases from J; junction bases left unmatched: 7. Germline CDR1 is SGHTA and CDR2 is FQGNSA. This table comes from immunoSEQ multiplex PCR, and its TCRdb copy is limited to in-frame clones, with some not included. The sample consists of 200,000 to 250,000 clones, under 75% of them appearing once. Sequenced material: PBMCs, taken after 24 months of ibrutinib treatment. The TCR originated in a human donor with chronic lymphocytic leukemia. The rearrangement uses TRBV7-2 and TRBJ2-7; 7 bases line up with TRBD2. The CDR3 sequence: CASSLWGRGGEQYF. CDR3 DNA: TGTGCCAGCAGCTTATGGGGGAGGGGAGGCGAGCAGTACTTC.